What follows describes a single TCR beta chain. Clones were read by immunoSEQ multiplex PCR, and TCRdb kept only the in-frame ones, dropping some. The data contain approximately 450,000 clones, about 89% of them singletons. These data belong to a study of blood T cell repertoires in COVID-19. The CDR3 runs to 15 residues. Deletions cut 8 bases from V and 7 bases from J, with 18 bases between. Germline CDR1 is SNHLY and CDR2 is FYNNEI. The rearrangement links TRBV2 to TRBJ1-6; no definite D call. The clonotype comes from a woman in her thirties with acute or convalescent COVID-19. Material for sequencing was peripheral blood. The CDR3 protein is CASARAGGENSPLHF. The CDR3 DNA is TGTGCCAGCGCCCGAGCGGGTGGCGAAAATTCACCCCTCCACTTT.